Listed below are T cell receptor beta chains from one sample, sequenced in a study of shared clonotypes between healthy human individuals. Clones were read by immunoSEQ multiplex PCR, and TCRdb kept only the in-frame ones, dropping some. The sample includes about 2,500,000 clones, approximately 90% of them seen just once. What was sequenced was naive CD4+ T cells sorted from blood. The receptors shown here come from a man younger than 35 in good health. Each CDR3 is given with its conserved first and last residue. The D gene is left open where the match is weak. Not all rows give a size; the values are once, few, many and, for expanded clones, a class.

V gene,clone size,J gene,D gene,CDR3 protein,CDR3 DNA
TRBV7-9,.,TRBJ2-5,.,CASSPQTQETQYF,TGTGCCAGCAGCCCGCAGACCCAAGAGACCCAGTACTTC
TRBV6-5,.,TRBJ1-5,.,CASSYSGSSFQPQHF,TGTGCCAGCAGTTACTCTGGGAGTTCTTTTCAGCCCCAGCATTTT
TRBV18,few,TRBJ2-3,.,CASSPQGDTQYF,TGTGCCAGCTCACCACAGGGAGATACGCAGTATTTT
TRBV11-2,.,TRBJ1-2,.,CASRRAGGTNYGYTF,TGTGCCAGCAGACGAGCGGGGGGGACTAACTATGGCTACACCTTC
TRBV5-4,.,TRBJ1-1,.,CASSLAPGLNTEAFF,TGTGCCAGCAGCTTGGCCCCGGGGCTTAACACTGAAGCTTTCTTT
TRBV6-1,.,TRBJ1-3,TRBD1,CASSWDSKGNTIYF,TGTGCCAGCAGCTGGGACAGCAAGGGAAACACCATATATTTT
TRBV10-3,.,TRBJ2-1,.,CAISGGGLSNEQFF,TGTGCCATCAGTGGGGGGGGGCTGAGCAATGAGCAGTTCTTC
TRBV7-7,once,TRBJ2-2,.,CASSLDFGTGELFF,TGTGCTAGCAGCCTCGATTTCGGCACCGGGGAGCTGTTTTTT
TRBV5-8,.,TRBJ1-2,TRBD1,CASSPQGGYGYTF,TGTGCCAGCAGTCCTCAGGGGGGCTATGGCTACACCTTC
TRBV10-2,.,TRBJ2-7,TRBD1,CASIRGQGNHEQYF,TGCGCCAGCATAAGGGGACAGGGGAACCACGAGCAGTACTTC
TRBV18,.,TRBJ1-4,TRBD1,CASSRTSAGQGYEKLFF,TGTGCCAGCTCACGAACCAGCGCGGGACAGGGGTATGAAAAACTGTTTTTT
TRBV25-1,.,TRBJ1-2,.,CASSEGHSYGYTF,TGTGCCAGCAGTGAAGGACATTCCTATGGCTACACCTTC
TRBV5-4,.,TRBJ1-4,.,CASSIGGGQREKLFF,TGTGCCAGCAGCATTGGGGGGGGACAACGAGAAAAACTGTTTTTT
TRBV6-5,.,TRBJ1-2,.,CASSSGQGGGYTF,TGTGCCAGCAGTTCCGGCCAGGGTGGTGGCTACACCTTC
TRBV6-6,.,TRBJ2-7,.,CASSYSEGPYEQYF,TGTGCCAGCAGTTACTCGGAGGGGCCCTACGAGCAGTACTTC